The text below deals with one TCR beta chain. The CDR3 has 15 residues. The germline V gene encodes CDR1 LGHDT and CDR2 YNNKEL (reference sequence). V was clipped by 4 bases and J by 5 bases; unmatched bases: 11. These data belong to a study of blood T cell repertoires in COVID-19. Study-wide background: The samples span acute and convalescent COVID-19 from the United States, Italy and Spain. PBMCs, B-cell-depleted T cells, or T cells were the source of the cDNA or gDNA that made up the material.

In the source study's methods: Cell counts per sample came from amplifying reference gene primers. The protocol was immunoSEQ multiplex PCR, while the TCRdb copy is restricted to in-frame clones and leaves out a portion. V and J calls and clone size are those listed in that table; D and trimming were worked out from the DNA. The data show tens of thousands of clones, 81% seen once. The source of this sequence is a man older than 75 with acute or convalescent COVID-19. Sequenced sample: peripheral blood. The rearrangement links TRBV3-1 (or the pseudogene TRBV3-2) to TRBJ2-7, with 7 bases matching TRBD1. The CDR3 spells CASSRLKGALNEQYF. The CDR3 nucleotides are TGTGCCAGCAGCCGATTGAAGGGGGCGCTCAACGAGCAGTACTTC.